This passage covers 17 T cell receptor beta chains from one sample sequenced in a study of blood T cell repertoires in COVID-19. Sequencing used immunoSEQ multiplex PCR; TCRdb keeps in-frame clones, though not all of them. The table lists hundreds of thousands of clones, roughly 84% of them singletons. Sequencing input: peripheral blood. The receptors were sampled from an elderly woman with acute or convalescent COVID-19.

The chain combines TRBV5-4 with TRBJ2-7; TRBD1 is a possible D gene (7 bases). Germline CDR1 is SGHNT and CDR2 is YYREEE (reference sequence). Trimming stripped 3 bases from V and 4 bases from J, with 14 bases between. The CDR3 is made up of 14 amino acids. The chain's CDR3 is CASSSGQGGYEQYF. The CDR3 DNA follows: TGTGCCAGCAGCTCAGGGCAGGGGGGATACGAGCAGTACTTC.

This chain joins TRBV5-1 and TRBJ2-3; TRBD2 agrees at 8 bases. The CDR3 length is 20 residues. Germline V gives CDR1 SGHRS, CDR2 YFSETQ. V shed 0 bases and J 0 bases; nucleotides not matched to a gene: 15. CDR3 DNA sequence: TGCGCCAGCAGCTTGGGAAACCTTGGGTTAGCGGGGAGTAGCACAGATACGCAGTATTTT. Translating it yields CASSLGNLGLAGSSTDTQYF.

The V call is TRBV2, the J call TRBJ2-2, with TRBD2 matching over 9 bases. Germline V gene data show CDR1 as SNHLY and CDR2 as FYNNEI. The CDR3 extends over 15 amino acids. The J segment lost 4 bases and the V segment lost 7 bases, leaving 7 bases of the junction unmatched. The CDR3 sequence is CASKVAGGRTGELFF. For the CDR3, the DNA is TGTGCCAGCAAGGTTGCGGGGGGGCGCACCGGGGAGCTGTTTTTT.

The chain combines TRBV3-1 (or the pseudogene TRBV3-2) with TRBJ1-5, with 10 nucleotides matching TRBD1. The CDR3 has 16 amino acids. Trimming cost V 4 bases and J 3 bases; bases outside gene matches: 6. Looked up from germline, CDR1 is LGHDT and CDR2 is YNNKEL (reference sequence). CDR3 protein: CASSLRTGGNNQPQHF. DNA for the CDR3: TGTGCCAGCAGCCTCCGGACAGGGGGGAACAATCAGCCCCAGCATTTT.

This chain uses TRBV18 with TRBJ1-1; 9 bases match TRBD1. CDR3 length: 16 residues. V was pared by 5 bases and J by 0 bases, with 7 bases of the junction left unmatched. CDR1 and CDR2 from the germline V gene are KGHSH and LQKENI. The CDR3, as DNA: TGTGCCAGCTCATTTAGACAGGGGGTCATGAACACTGAAGCTTTCTTT. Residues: CASSFRQGVMNTEAFF.

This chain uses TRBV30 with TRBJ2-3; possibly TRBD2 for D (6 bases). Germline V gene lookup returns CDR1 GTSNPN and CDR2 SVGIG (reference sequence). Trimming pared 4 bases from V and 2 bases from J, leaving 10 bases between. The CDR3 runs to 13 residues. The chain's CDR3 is CAWTASATDTQYF. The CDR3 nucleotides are TGTGCCTGGACCGCTAGCGCCACAGATACGCAGTATTTT.

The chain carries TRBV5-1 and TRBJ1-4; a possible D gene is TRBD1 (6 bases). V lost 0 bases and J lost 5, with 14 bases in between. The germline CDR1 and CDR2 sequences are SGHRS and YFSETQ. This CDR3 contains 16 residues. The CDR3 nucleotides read TGCGCCAGCAGCTTGGCCGTAGGAAGGGGGAATGAAAAACTGTTTTTT. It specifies CASSLAVGRGNEKLFF.

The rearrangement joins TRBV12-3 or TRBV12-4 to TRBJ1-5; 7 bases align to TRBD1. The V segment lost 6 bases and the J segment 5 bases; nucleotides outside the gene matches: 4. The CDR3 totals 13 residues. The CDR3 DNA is TGTGCCAGCAGGGCAGGGGGGCATCAGCCCCAGCATTTT. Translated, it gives CASRAGGHQPQHF.

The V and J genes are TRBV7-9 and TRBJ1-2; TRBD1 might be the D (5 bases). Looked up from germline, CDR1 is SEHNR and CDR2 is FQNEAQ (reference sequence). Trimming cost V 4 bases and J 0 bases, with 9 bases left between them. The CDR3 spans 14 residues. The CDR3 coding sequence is TGTGCCAGCAGCTCCAGGGCCACTAACTATGGCTACACCTTC. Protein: CASSSRATNYGYTF.

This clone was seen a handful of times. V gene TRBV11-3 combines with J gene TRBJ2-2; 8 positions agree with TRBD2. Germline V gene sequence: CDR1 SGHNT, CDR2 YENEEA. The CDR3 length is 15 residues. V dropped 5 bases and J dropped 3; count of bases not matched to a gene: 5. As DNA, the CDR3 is TGTGCCAGCAGCCCCCGGGAGGGAGACACCGGGGAGCTGTTTTTT. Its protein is CASSPREGDTGELFF.

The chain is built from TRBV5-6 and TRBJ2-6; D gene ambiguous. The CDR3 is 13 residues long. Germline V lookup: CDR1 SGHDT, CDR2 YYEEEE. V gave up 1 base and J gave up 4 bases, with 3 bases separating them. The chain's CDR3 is CASSLSGANVLTF. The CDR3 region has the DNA TGTGCCAGCAGCTTGTCGGGGGCCAACGTCCTGACTTTC. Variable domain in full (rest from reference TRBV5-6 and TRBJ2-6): DAGVTQSPTHLIKTRGQQVTLRCSPKSGHDTVSWYQQALGQGPQFIFQYYEEEERQRGNFPDRFSGHQFPNYSSELNVNALLLGDSALYLCASSLSGANVLTFGAGSRLTVL.

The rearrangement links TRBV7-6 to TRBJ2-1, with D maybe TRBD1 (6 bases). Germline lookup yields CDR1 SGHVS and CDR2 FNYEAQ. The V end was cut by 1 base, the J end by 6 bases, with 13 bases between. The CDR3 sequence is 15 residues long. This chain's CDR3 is CASSLVADRRNEQFF. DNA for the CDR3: TGTGCCAGCAGCTTAGTGGCCGACAGGCGCAATGAGCAGTTCTTC.

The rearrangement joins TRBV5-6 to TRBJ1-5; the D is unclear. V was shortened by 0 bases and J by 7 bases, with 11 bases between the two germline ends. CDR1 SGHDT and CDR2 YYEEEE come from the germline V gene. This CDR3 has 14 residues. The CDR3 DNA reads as TGTGCCAGCAGCTTGGGGGTAGGGAGACAGCCCCAGCATTTT. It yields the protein CASSLGVGRQPQHF. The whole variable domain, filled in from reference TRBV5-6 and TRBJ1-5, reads DAGVTQSPTHLIKTRGQQVTLRCSPKSGHDTVSWYQQALGQGPQFIFQYYEEEERQRGNFPDRFSGHQFPNYSSELNVNALLLGDSALYLCASSLGVGRQPQHFGDGTRLSIL.

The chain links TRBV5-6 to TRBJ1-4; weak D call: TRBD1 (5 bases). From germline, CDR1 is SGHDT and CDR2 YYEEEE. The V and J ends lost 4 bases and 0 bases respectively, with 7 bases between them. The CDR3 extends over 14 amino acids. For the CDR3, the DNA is TGTGCCAGCAGCCGGGGGGCAACTAATGAAAAACTGTTTTTT. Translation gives CASSRGATNEKLFF.

The CDR3 DNA is TGTGCCAGCAGCTCGCCACAGGGGGGCACTGAAGCTTTCTTT. Encoded protein: CASSSPQGGTEAFF. The chain carries TRBV7-2 and TRBJ1-1; 8 bases match TRBD1. After removal of 4 bases from V and 4 bases from J, the junction contained 5 bases not matched to a gene. The CDR3 runs to 14 residues. Germline V gene data show CDR1 as SGHTA and CDR2 as FQGNSA. Full variable domain (missing parts from reference TRBV7-2 and TRBJ1-1): GAGVSQSPSNKVTEKGKDVELRCDPISGHTALYWYRQSLGQGLEFLIYFQGNSAPDKSGLPSDRFSAERTGGSVSTLTIQRTQQEDSAVYLCASSSPQGGTEAFFGQGTRLTVV.

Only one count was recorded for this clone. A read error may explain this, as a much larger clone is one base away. CDR3 region: CASSQTGGYGYTF. The CDR3, as DNA: TGTGCCAGCAGCCAGACAGGGGGCTATGGCTACACCTTC. The rearrangement links TRBV3-1 (or the pseudogene TRBV3-2) to TRBJ1-2; 9 positions match TRBD1. Germline CDR1 LGHDT, CDR2 YNNKEL (reference sequence). The V and J ends lost 3 bases and 4 bases, in that order; junction bases with no gene match: 0. The CDR3 is 13 residues long.

The CDR3 loop reads CASSPKTGSSTGELFF. The DNA of the CDR3 is TGTGCCAGCAGCCCAAAGACAGGGTCCTCTACCGGGGAGCTGTTTTTT. The chain recombines TRBV5-4 with TRBJ2-2, with 7 bases matching TRBD1. The germline V gene encodes CDR1 SGHNT and CDR2 YYREEE (reference sequence). This CDR3 spans 16 amino acids. Trimming removed 4 bases from V and 5 bases from J; junction bases left unmatched: 11.